The rows below give T cell receptor beta chains drawn from one sample of a study of blood T cell repertoires in COVID-19. Assay used: immunoSEQ multiplex PCR; TCRdb lists only in-frame clones, some missing. Of more than 200,000 clones listed, around 84% were seen once; the top ten hold 5.2%. Sample: peripheral blood. Receptors originate from a woman aged 55-69 years with COVID-19, enrolled during active disease. Each CDR3 is given without its conserved first and last residue.

v_call cdr3_aa
TRBV7-3 ASSRDRATTGELF
TRBV28 ASSLITGEAF
TRBV15 ATETSGGSYNEQF
TRBV5-5 ASSAAGGLKNSPLH
TRBV4-1 ASSLRTSRDNEQF
TRBV29-1 SVTGGPLGEQY
TRBV6-5 ASSAEGGSVDEQF
TRBV7-2 ASSSGTGQVGIQY
TRBV6-5 ASSYRQGEAF
TRBV30 AWSGQTSGRLYEQY
TRBV28 ASSLDPGIGSPLH
TRBV6-5 ASSTTSGNYNEQF